Listed below are T cell receptor beta chains from one sample, sequenced in a study of blood T cell repertoires in COVID-19. Here immunoSEQ multiplex PCR was the method, and the copy in TCRdb shows in-frame clones only, minus some. The sample consists of about 290,000 clones, roughly nine tenths of them appearing once. The sample comprised peripheral blood. The receptors shown here come from a woman in her thirties with COVID-19, enrolled during active disease. The conserved cysteine and the conserved F or W are not part of the CDR3 here. Fields, in order: J gene, V gene, CDR3 protein.

>TRBJ2-7|TRBV3-1/TRBV3-2
ASSQDFQRYEQY
>TRBJ1-6|TRBV7-9
ASSLGGDRVNSPLH
>TRBJ2-2|TRBV18
ASSSKQGTGELF
>TRBJ1-5|TRBV5-5
ASSLVWTVSPQH
>TRBJ1-2|TRBV28
ASSVDWDRGRGYT
>TRBJ1-2|TRBV6-5
ASRRGGDYGYT
>TRBJ1-2|TRBV7-9
ASSLGQPSYT
>TRBJ2-5|TRBV4-1
ASSLTAGGFQSQETQY
>TRBJ2-5|TRBV9
ASSALRLAGGRVVETQY
>TRBJ2-7|TRBV19
ASSGRDRSYEQY
>TRBJ1-5|TRBV28
ASSLAVGDQPQH
>TRBJ1-1|TRBV30
AWSVGTGPNTEAF
>TRBJ2-1|TRBV3-1/TRBV3-2
ASSQRATSKF
>TRBJ1-6|TRBV6-1
ASSEAQGPYNSPLH
>TRBJ2-2|TRBV5-1
ASSLGPSGELF
>TRBJ2-3|TRBV5-8
ASSLGRGGPITDTQY
>TRBJ2-1|TRBV11-2
ASSLDRSSVYNEQF
>TRBJ1-6|TRBV2
ASSYDRGPYNSPLH
>TRBJ1-2|TRBV5-1
ASSLGDRGNVYGYT
>TRBJ1-1|TRBV7-9
ASSPGQGNTEAF
>TRBJ1-5|TRBV5-8
ASSPQGGGKQPQH
>TRBJ1-2|TRBV6-5
ASSQRNKNYGYT
>TRBJ2-1|TRBV18
ASSPGTPSSYNEQF
>TRBJ2-2|TRBV9
ASSVNRGRGTGELF
>TRBJ2-2|TRBV6-2/TRBV6-3
ASSYLSGVNTGELF
>TRBJ1-1|TRBV28
ASSSLQGWIEEAF
>TRBJ1-2|TRBV2
ASSGTGGDYGYT
>NA|TRBV4-1
ASSLQGALHEQY
>TRBJ1-1|TRBV18
ASSPGAEAF
>TRBJ2-1|TRBV5-1
ASSSELAWHEQF
>TRBJ1-1|TRBV12-3/TRBV12-4
ASFKRGRTEAF
>TRBJ2-5|TRBV19
ASNPQAGETQY
>TRBJ1-4|TRBV15
ATSRVRGEGEKLF
>TRBJ1-6|TRBV11-2
ASNPGSPGSYNSPLH
>TRBJ1-2|TRBV11-2
ASSSLSREGGSYGYT
>TRBJ2-5|TRBV7-8
ASSLAKDTASGGLQETQY
>TRBJ2-7|TRBV19
ASSITVGVYEQY